This T cell receptor (beta chain) was captured by sequencing in a study of blood T cell repertoires in COVID-19. Study in general: Material from acute and convalescent COVID-19 was sourced from the United States, Italy and Spain. PBMCs, B-cell-depleted T cells, or T cells were the source of the cDNA or gDNA that made up the material.

Per the original data handling: Quantification of nucleated cells was approximated via reference gene primer amplification. Generated by immunoSEQ multiplex PCR, the TCRdb table keeps only in-frame clones and is missing some. The V and J calls and the clone size are those of that table, but D and trimming were determined from the DNA. Here the sample spans 250,000 or so clones, over 80% being singletons. What was sequenced was peripheral blood. The clonotype comes from a woman aged 40 to 55 who had recovered from COVID-19.

The CDR3 sequence is CASSLGPQETQYF. In nucleotides, the CDR3 is TGTGCCAGCAGCTTAGGGCCGCAAGAGACCCAGTACTTC. This chain uses TRBV7-3 with TRBJ2-5; unclear D gene. The V end lost 2 bases, the J end lost 2 bases, and 6 bases lay between the germline ends. Germline assignment: CDR1 SGHTA and CDR2 FQGTGA. The CDR3 sequence is 13 residues long.